This T cell receptor (beta chain) was profiled in a study of radiation and T cells in renal cell carcinoma. The CDR3 loop spans 13 amino acids. Germline values: CDR1 SGHVS, CDR2 FNYEAQ. The V and J ends lost 5 bases and 2 bases respectively, with 10 bases between them. Assay: immunoSEQ multiplex PCR; the TCRdb copy retains only in-frame clones and omits some. The sample comprises 13,000 to 15,000 clones, approximately 65% of which are singletons, and approximately 16% rests with the top ten. Specified treatment: treatment-naive control, cytoreductive nephrectomy. This clone has just a few counts. This sequence originates from a man aged 55-75 years with renal cell carcinoma. This sequence joins TRBV7-6 and TRBJ2-7, with a possible D match to TRBD1 (5 bases). The sample consisted of tumor tissue, taken from a patient whose treatment was nephrectomy without radiotherapy. CDR3 DNA: TGTGCCAGCAGCCCCGTGGGGCCCTACGAGCAGTACTTC. Translating gives CASSPVGPYEQYF.